This T cell receptor beta chain was recovered during a study of identical twins (dated by TCRdb to the mid-2010s). Notes on the research overall: To test whether fetal clonotypes persist, the study used deep sequencing on TCR alpha and beta repertoires from monozygotic twins, unrelated adults of various ages, and cord blood. To rule out contamination, the twin experiments were replicated at different times with different library preparation protocols. General findings and caveats noted by the study authors: Invariant T cells such as MAIT and iNKT could partly confound zero-insertion analyses, although diverse VJ usage argued against such confounding for most clonotypes. Out-of-frame TCR alpha sharing in monozygotic twins was systematically underestimated by recombination models, whereas sharing between unrelated individuals was in agreement with the recombination models. Conclusions relied on cross-sectional statistical analysis, since the same donors could not be followed over many years. Compared with coincidental sharing between unrelated individuals, out-of-frame TCR alpha sequences shared between twins showed an excess of sequences with low generation probability. A weaker excess of twin sharing was found in beta out-of-frame sequences because the signal-to-noise ratio was lowered by fewer shared sequences. Fewer insertions were carried by abundant cord blood beta clonotypes, a similar but weaker trend appeared in young adult naive repertoires, and no such trend appeared in memory repertoires.

Every donor in the study was a healthy Caucasian. Three pairs of female monozygotic twins, all aged about 18 to 29 years, were included in the twin cohort. CD4+ and CD8+ T cell populations were isolated with positive isolation kits from Invitrogen. This clonotype showed up many times. The clone's antigen remains unknown. It has no much larger one-base neighbor in the sample; base qualities were not kept. Including the terminal cysteine and phenylalanine, the CDR3 comprises 15 residues. The sequence is cut down to CDR3 DNA, 45 bases in frame from base 1. Cut back by 5 bases and 7 bases, the V and J ends lie 19 bases apart. Based on the germline V gene (reference sequence), the CDR1 and CDR2 sequences are LNHNV and YYDKDF. The library was produced with 5' RACE. The listed sequencing device is Illumina HiSeq 2000. Template switching added a universal primer binding site, and the final cDNA carried a unique molecular identifier that allowed TCR cDNA molecules to be counted accurately. Specific primers in the conserved constant-segment region were used to synthesize first-strand cDNA for the TCR alpha and beta chains. To control for contamination, each cDNA library was double barcoded with a SMART-Mk sample barcode plus Illumina barcodes. TruSeq adapter sequences and Illumina sample barcodes were added in two successive PCR steps. The Illumina HiSeq platform was used with custom primers to sequence TCR alpha and beta cDNA libraries. The paper's data handling went like this. Raw reads were processed with MiGEC to extract unique molecular identifiers, and MiXCR was used to determine CDR3 positions. Recombination models were inferred per individual with the repgenHMM and IGoR tools using an EM algorithm. Shared clonotype analysis was performed with the tcR package in R, normalizing sharing by the product of cloneset sizes. Out-of-frame nonproductive sequences were analyzed to study raw recombination free of thymic and clonal selection effects. TCRdb ran its own pipeline on the public reads, namely fastp trimming at Q25 and MiXCR clone calling, and kept in-frame beta chains. Under each unique CDR3 protein, matching rows form one entry showing the most common genes and DNA. The V and J calls shown here were made by TCRdb, not taken from the authors' results. Counted in this sample were 400,000 to 550,000 distinct CDR3 sequences; roughly a fifth of them appeared once. The top ten clonotypes cover 0.91% of the sample.

These data were likewise used in another study, on T cells expressing NK-cell markers. As that second study puts it: TCR beta-chain repertoires were profiled in sorted CD3+CD56+NKG2C+, CD3+CD56+NKG2C- and CD3+CD56-NKG2C+ T-cell subsets from roughly eight donors. Among the eight sequenced donors, only one was HCMV-seronegative, while the other seven were HCMV-seropositive. To restrict sorting to alphabetaTCR-expressing T cells, an anti-gammadeltaTCR antibody was added in several experiments. In over 5 donors, the dominant CD3+CD56+NKG2C+ clonotypes were among the top 10 CD8+ clonotypes and accounted for roughly 1.0-8% of CD8+ T cells. Those dominant clonotypes were again the most abundant among CD3+CD56-NKG2C+ cells in a few donors, at about 25-60.1%. Whether the expanded NKG2C-expressing T cell clones were specific for HCMV antigens was left unclear. Randomly selected healthy volunteers, three men and five women, were used as the eight sequenced donors. HCMV-specific IgG was detected in serum with a commercial ELISA kit to determine HCMV serostatus. MIGEC was used to demultiplex reads and group reads by UMI, and MiTCR was used to assemble and quantify clonotypes. To exclude erroneous sequences, only TCR cDNA sequences supported by at least two reads were retained. The tcR package was used for downstream repertoire analysis, and clonotypes were matched between fractions using CDR3 nucleotide sequence together with V segment. VDJmatch was used to annotate antigen specificity against VDJdb, with one amino acid substitution in CDR3 allowed.

The origin of this receptor is a young woman in good health. What was sequenced was CD4+ T cells sorted from blood. The sequence joins TRBV15 to TRBJ2-3, with a tentative D call of TRBD1 or TRBD2, each matching 7 bases. The DNA sequence is given as TGTGCCACCAGCGCTCAGGGAGGGGGCCGATATACGCAGTATTTT. Its protein is CATSAQGGGRYTQYF.